This TCR beta chain was observed in a study of T-cell reconstitution after alpha-beta-depleted transplantation in children. A library of TCRbeta sequences, prepared with unique molecular identifiers, was generated. TCRdb reanalysed the PCR reads using MiXCR and keeps one entry per CDR3 protein. The repertoire includes hundreds of thousands of distinct CDR3 sequences, 8% to 10% of them detected once, and less than 8% sits in the top ten. This clonotype was observed at least ten times. The CDR3 is 11 residues long. Trimming took 3 bases from V and 6 from J, leaving 3 bases between them. The clonotype comes from a human donor who donated a stem cell graft to a child with acute lymphoblastic leukemia. V usage is TRBV12-3 or TRBV12-4 and J usage is TRBJ2-4; D is undetermined. This specimen was PBMCs from the stem cell graft donor, taken from the stem cell graft. The CDR3 loop is CASSFTNIQYF. In DNA, the CDR3 is TGTGCCAGCAGTTTTACAAACATTCAGTACTTC.